Given below is one T cell receptor beta chain in context. This clonotype has more than one count but fewer than ten. Its antigen is currently not known. Qualities for individual bases were not recorded, and no much larger clone is one base off. Ficoll-Paque density gradient centrifugation was the method used to isolate PBMCs. This specimen belongs to a study of T-cell memory formation after mild COVID-19 (dated by TCRdb to the early 2020s). At the level of the whole study: Most TCR sequence clusters were specific to one of the two donors. In a couple of donors, T-cell clones that expanded and contracted after mild COVID-19 were followed by sequencing TCRalpha and TCRbeta repertoires longitudinally. The cohort was made up of two young adult volunteers, one female and one male, who were previously healthy. What the study reported, not specific to this receptor: Only two mild cases were covered by the study, and larger cohorts that include severe cases with pre-infection samples were considered necessary. Some responding clones were detected in pre-infection memory, suggesting pre-existing cross-reactive memory T cells joined the SARS-CoV-2 response. SARS-CoV-2 specificity was not confirmed for the second-wave clones peaking on day 37. Balanced CD4/CD8 phenotypes were observed for clones contracting from day 15 to 85, whereas a bias towards CD4+ was observed for a second wave of clones expanding from day 15 to 37. Contracting CD4+ clones were found mainly in CM and EM memory subsets, while CD8+ clones were enriched in EMRA.

The CDR3 sequence holds 16 residues, the cysteine and phenylalanine included. The DNA shown is the 48-base CDR3, in frame from base 1. As encoded in the germline V gene (reference sequence), CDR1 is DFQATT while CDR2 is SNEGSKA. V and J are truncated by 1 base and 1 base respectively, leaving an intervening sequence of 14 bases. This sample was sequenced with an Illumina NovaSeq 6000. cDNA libraries for TCRalpha and TCRbeta were prepared by 5'RACE using constant-segment primers, with sample barcodes and unique molecular identifiers added. RNA was extracted from every sample with Trizol reagent. The libraries were amplified in two PCR steps, and the second step added a second sample barcode and Illumina TruSeq adapters. Sequencing of libraries was performed on an Illumina NovaSeq with 2 x 150 bp paired-end reads. On the authors' methods: With migec v1.2.7, reads were demultiplexed and then collapsed into UMI-guided consensus sequences. Using mixcr v2.1.11, UMI consensuses were aligned to TRA and TRB V and J templates and then assembled into clonotypes. Clonotypes were classified as expanded or contracted when called significant by both edgeR and NoisET, with noise models trained on biological replicates. For edgeR calls, a false discovery rate-adjusted p below 0.01 and a log2 fold-change threshold of 1 were applied. As an exploratory analysis of dynamics, max-normalized trajectories of the 1000 most abundant clonotypes were examined by PCA with hierarchical clustering. Each responding clone was given a CD4 or CD8 phenotype based on the CD4+ and CD8+ repertoires, which had been sequenced separately. The raw public data were reprocessed by TCRdb itself: fastp quality trimming at Q25, MiXCR clonotype calling, in-frame beta chains only. One record per CDR3 amino acid sequence lists the most common genes and DNA. The V and J calls and clone size are TCRdb's, not the authors'. This sample holds around 250,000 distinct CDR3 sequences; over 9% were observed only once. Clones ranked in the top ten supply 20% to 25% of the sample.

Here the chain combines TRBV20-1 and TRBJ1-5; no D segment can be confidently identified. The source is a man between 18 and 29 years old who had mild COVID-19 (a few samples of this study predate the infection). The sample titles of this study are shuffled in the database, so cell type and time point are left out; the donor was told from shared clones. The sample comprised PBMCs or a T cell subset sorted from them (not recorded which). In nucleotides, the sequence is TGCAGTGCTAGAGCCCAAAGCGGGTGGAGCAATCAGCCCCAGCATTTT. It encodes CSARAQSGWSNQPQHF.